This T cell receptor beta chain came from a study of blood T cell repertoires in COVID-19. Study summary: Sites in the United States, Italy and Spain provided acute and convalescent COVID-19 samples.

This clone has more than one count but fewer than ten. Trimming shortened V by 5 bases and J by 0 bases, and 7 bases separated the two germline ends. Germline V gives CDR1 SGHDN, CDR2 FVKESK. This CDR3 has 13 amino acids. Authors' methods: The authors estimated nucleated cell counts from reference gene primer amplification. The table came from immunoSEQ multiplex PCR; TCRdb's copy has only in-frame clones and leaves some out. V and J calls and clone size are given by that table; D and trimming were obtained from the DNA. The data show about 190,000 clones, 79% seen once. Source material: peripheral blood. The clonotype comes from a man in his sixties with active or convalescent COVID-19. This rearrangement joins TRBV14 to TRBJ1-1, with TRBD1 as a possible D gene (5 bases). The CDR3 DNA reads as TGTGCCAGCAGCAAGGACATGAACACTGAAGCTTTCTTT. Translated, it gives CASSKDMNTEAFF.